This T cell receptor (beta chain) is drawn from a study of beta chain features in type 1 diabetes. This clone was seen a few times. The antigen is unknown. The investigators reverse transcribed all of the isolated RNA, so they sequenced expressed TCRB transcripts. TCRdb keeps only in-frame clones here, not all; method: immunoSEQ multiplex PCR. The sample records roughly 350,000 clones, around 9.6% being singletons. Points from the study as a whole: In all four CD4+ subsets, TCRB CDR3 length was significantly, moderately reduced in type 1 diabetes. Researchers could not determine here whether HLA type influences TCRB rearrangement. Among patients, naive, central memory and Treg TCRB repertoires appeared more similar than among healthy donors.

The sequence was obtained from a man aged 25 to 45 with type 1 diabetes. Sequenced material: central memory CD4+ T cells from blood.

In DNA, the CDR3 is TGTGCCAGCAGCCAGACAGGGGCTGCAACTAATGAAAAACTGTTTTTT. This codes for CASSQTGAATNEKLFF. The J gene is TRBJ1-4, the V gene TRBV4-2, with 8 bases matching TRBD1. Germline V CDR1 and CDR2: LGHNA, YNFKEQ. The V gene end was trimmed by 3 bases and the J gene end by 0 bases; junction bases not matched to a gene: 3. The CDR3 is 16 amino acids.